Shown below are 8 T cell receptor beta chains from a single sample sequenced in a study of blood T cell repertoires in COVID-19. Using immunoSEQ multiplex PCR, the repertoire was profiled, and TCRdb retains in-frame clones only, with some absent. The profile covers about 210,000 clones, with 75% to 85% appearing a single time and around 9% taken by the ten largest. Specimen: PBMCs or T cells enriched from blood (not recorded which). The source is a man aged 35 to 55 who had recovered from COVID-19.

A few counts support this clone. The chain is built from TRBV9 and TRBJ1-5; 7 nucleotides line up with TRBD1. Germline V CDR1 and CDR2: SGDLS, YYNGEE. Trimming cost V 0 bases and J 4 bases; bases outside gene matches: 4. The CDR3 contains 15 residues. As DNA, the CDR3 is TGTGCCAGCAGCGTAGCTGGACAGGATAATCAGCCCCAGCATTTT. Translated: CASSVAGQDNQPQHF.

The chain employs TRBV7-9 and TRBJ2-7, with TRBD2 as a possible D gene (6 bases). This CDR3 is 15 amino acids long. With 7 bases removed from V and 4 bases from J, the gap between germline ends came to 20 bases. The germline gives CDR1 SEHNR, CDR2 FQNEAQ (reference sequence). The CDR3 DNA sequence: TGTGCCAGCACCCCCCAGAGAAGGGCGGGGTACGAGCAGTACTTC. It codes for CASTPQRRAGYEQYF.

CDR3 region: CASSQETRMNTEAFF. DNA of the CDR3: TGTGCCAGCAGCCAAGAGACAAGAATGAACACTGAAGCTTTCTTT. V and J are TRBV3-1 (or the pseudogene TRBV3-2) and TRBJ1-1; D unresolved. V was shortened by 0 bases and J by 0 bases, with 8 bases between the two germline ends. This CDR3 has 15 amino acids. Germline V gene data show CDR1 as LGHDT and CDR2 as YNNKEL (reference sequence).

V is TRBV7-8 and J is TRBJ1-3; 8 nucleotides align to TRBD1. Losses at the gene ends were 3 bases for V and 3 bases for J; bases not matched to a gene: 4. This CDR3 has 15 residues. Germline CDR1 reads SGHVS; CDR2 reads FQNEAQ. CDR3 region: CASSFQGAGGNTIYF. CDR3 coding DNA: TGTGCCAGCAGCTTCCAGGGGGCAGGTGGAAACACCATATATTTT.

J is TRBJ1-1 and V is TRBV29-1; the match to TRBD1 covers 8 bases. Germline V gene lookup returns CDR1 SQVTM and CDR2 ANQGSEA. V lost 3 bases and J lost 10; bases outside the gene matches: 28. This CDR3 is built from 19 residues. CDR3 in amino acids: CSVDLRYLSETGAGSGAFF. The CDR3 DNA reads as TGCAGCGTTGATCTCCGTTATCTCTCCGAGACAGGGGCCGGGTCCGGAGCTTTCTTT. The whole variable domain, remainder taken from reference TRBV29-1 and TRBJ1-1, is SAVISQKPSRDICQRGTSLTIQCQVDSQVTMMFWYRQQPGQSLTLIATANQGSEATYESGFVIDKFPISRPNLTFSTLTVSNMSPEDSSIYLCSVDLRYLSETGAGSGAFFGQGTRLTVV.

V gene TRBV4-1 combines with J gene TRBJ1-4, with D unresolved. The V and J ends lost 2 bases and 8 bases respectively, with 9 bases between them. There are 13 residues in the CDR3. Germline loops: CDR1 MGHRA, CDR2 YSYEKL. CDR3: CASSQYGREKLFF. The CDR3 DNA is TGCGCCAGCAGCCAATATGGGAGGGAAAAACTGTTTTTT.

This CDR3 is CASSLFFGGATYEQYF. The DNA for the CDR3 is TGCGCCAGCAGCTTGTTCTTTGGCGGGGCTACCTACGAGCAGTACTTC. The J gene is TRBJ2-7, the V gene TRBV5-1, with a tentative D call TRBD2 (6 bases). The V and J ends lost 1 base and 2 bases respectively, with 16 bases between them. The CDR3 has 16 amino acids. From germline, CDR1 is SGHRS and CDR2 YFSETQ.

The chain has TRBV11-1 and TRBJ2-7; the match to TRBD1 covers 8 bases. The CDR3 has 14 amino acids. Germline trimming cut 5 bases from V and 7 bases from J; bases unmatched to any gene: 10. Germline V CDR1 and CDR2: SGHAT, FQDESV (reference sequence). Here the CDR3 DNA reads TGTGCCAGCAGCCCTCCGGGACAGGTCAGGGAGCAGTACTTC. It encodes CASSPPGQVREQYF.